This T cell receptor (beta chain) stems from a study of beta chain features in type 1 diabetes. The investigators reverse transcribed all of the isolated RNA, so they sequenced expressed TCRB transcripts. Data came from immunoSEQ multiplex PCR; TCRdb stores just in-frame clones and leaves some out. Of hundreds of thousands of clones in the sample, 55% to 70% are singletons; the top ten hold 0.053%. Stem cell-like memory, regulatory, central memory and naive CD4+ cells were sorted via CD45RO/CCR7/CD25/CD127/CD95/CD27. On this clone itself: Its specificity is not known.

Germline-derived CDR1 and CDR2 are GTSNPN and SVGIG (reference sequence). Losses at the gene ends were 7 bases for V and 6 bases for J; bases not matched to a gene: 18. CDR3 length: 17 amino acids. Findings of the study overall: In all four CD4+ subsets, TCRB CDR3 length was significantly, moderately reduced in type 1 diabetes.

This clonotype originated in a man younger than 45 in good health. V gene TRBV30 combines with J gene TRBJ2-2; TRBD1 matches at 9 bases. Sequenced sample: naive CD4+ T cells from blood. CDR3 region: CASGRLRDRESPGELFF. The CDR3 DNA reads as TGTGCCTCTGGGAGGCTCCGGGACAGGGAGAGCCCCGGGGAGCTGTTTTTT.